What follows are 19 T cell receptor beta chains derived from one specimen sequenced in a study of tumor-infiltrating lymphocytes in primary liver carcinoma. Germline DNA was also extracted, and blood RNA was taken from unsorted whole blood. A primer matching the constant region was used to make TCR beta cDNA from around 460 ng of total RNA. Slightly modified ARM-PCR, run as three nested multiplex PCR rounds, produced the TCR beta libraries. Each of the first two PCR rounds ran around 10 cycles with TRBV1-TRBV30 forward and C-beta reverse primers. Via MiXCR, TCRdb re-called the multiplex PCR reads, giving one row per CDR3 protein. The data show about 320,000 distinct CDR3 sequences, with approximately 65% seen just once and roughly 8.9% held by the top ten. The specimen was peripheral blood. The receptors were sampled from a man in his forties with primary liver carcinoma and hepatitis B virus infection.

This clonotype showed up many times. The gene calls are TRBV4-3 and TRBJ1-3, with D unclear. This CDR3 region has 15 residues. The V gene's germline CDR1 is LGHNA and CDR2 YSLEER. V lost 0 bases, J lost 4 bases, and 10 bases lay in between. The CDR3, as DNA: TGCGCCAGCAGCCAAGAAGTCAGCACGGGAAACACCATATATTTT. Encoded protein: CASSQEVSTGNTIYF.

This clonotype was detected many times. The chain joins TRBV6-1 to TRBJ2-3; no definite D call. Trimming removed 7 bases from V and 9 bases from J, with 11 bases in between. Germline V gene lookup returns CDR1 MNHNS and CDR2 SASEGT. The CDR3 is made up of 11 amino acids. In DNA, the CDR3 is TGTGCCAGCACGTATGCAGGAACGCAGTATTTT. Translated: CASTYAGTQYF.

Worth noting for this clonotype: A much more abundant neighbour one base away suggests this may be a read error. The genes are TRBV6-2 or TRBV6-3 and TRBJ2-3; TRBD2 might be the D (5 bases). This CDR3 is 13 amino acids long. Germline V gene data show CDR1 as MNHEY and CDR2 as SVGEGT. Deletions cut 5 bases from V and 4 bases from J, with 10 bases between. The CDR3 DNA follows: TGTGCCAGCAGTGCTCCGCGGGCAGATACGCAGTATTTT. Amino acids: CASSAPRADTQYF.

This clonotype was seen a few times. V is TRBV6-4 and J is TRBJ2-6; D gene uncertain. The V and J ends lost 6 bases and 0 bases respectively, with 3 bases between them. Looked up from germline, CDR1 is MRHNA and CDR2 is SNTAGT. The CDR3 contains 13 residues. The CDR3 DNA reads TGTGCCAGCAGACCCTCTGGGGCCAACGTCCTGACTTTC. Encoded protein: CASRPSGANVLTF.

This clonotype was detected only once. One junction end does not reproduce the germline sequence, and a read error may be involved. The rearrangement links TRBV5-1 to TRBJ2-7; 9 nucleotides match TRBD1. CDR1 is SGHRS and CDR2 is YFSETQ in the germline V gene. The CDR3 covers 15 residues. This CDR3 is CTSSQRGQGLYEQYF. The CDR3 nucleotides read TGCACCAGCAGCCAGAGGGGACAGGGTCTCTACGAGCAGTACTTC.

This clonotype has a count of ten or more. The chain links TRBV29-1 to TRBJ2-7; no clear D. The V gene's germline CDR1 is SQVTM and CDR2 ANQGSEA. The CDR3 contains 12 residues. V was clipped by 4 bases and J by 3 bases, with 10 bases between them. CDR3 sequence reads: CSVVSSSYEQYF. CDR3 in DNA: TGCAGCGTTGTCTCCAGCAGCTACGAGCAGTACTTC.

The CDR3 nucleotides are TGTGCCAGCAGCCCCTCAGGTATGGACGAGCAGTACTTC. Translating it yields CASSPSGMDEQYF. The chain uses TRBV28 and TRBJ2-7; unclear D gene. The V end lost 6 bases, the J end lost 5 bases, and 14 bases lay between the germline ends. The CDR3 covers 13 residues. The V gene's germline CDR1 is MDHEN and CDR2 SYDVKM.

Comment on this clonotype: A much larger clone differs from this one at a single base, so this may be a read error. The genes are TRBV10-3 and TRBJ2-5; D is tentatively TRBD1 or TRBD2 (5 bases each). Trimming left V 9 bases short and J 5 bases short, with 19 bases between. Germline assignment: CDR1 ENHRY and CDR2 SYGVKD. The CDR3 spans 14 residues. The CDR3 DNA reads TGTGCCATTGCCGGGGACCTTCTGGGGGAGACCCAGTACTTC. It codes for CAIAGDLLGETQYF.

This clonotype was seen at least ten times. This chain links TRBV4-3 with TRBJ2-5, with D perhaps TRBD2 (5 bases). Germline CDR1 is LGHNA and CDR2 is YSLEER. V was clipped by 0 bases and J by 7 bases, with 9 bases between them. This CDR3 has 13 amino acids. CDR3 sequence (DNA): TGCGCCAGCAGCCAAGATGGCAGCGGGACCCAGTACTTC. Its protein product is CASSQDGSGTQYF.

This clonotype has only one observation. A much larger clone lies one base from this, so it may be a read error. J is TRBJ1-2 and V is TRBV6-5, with D possibly matching TRBD1 (5 bases). Germline CDR1 and CDR2: MNHEY and SVGAGI. The CDR3 consists of 14 residues. The CDR3 bases are TGTGCCTGCAGTTATCGGGACTCAGGGCCGGGCTACACCTTC. It encodes CACSYRDSGPGYTF.

The sample holds a few counts of this clonotype. The chain recombines TRBV28 with TRBJ2-1, with TRBD2 identical over 8 bases. Germline assignment: CDR1 MDHEN and CDR2 SYDVKM. CDR3 length: 14 amino acids. With 7 bases clipped from V and 4 bases from J, the junction kept 6 bases outside the gene matches. The CDR3 DNA sequence: TGTGCCAGCACCCGCGGGGGGATGTACAATGAGCAGTTCTTC. Protein product: CASTRGGMYNEQFF.

This clonotype was seen only a few times. The genes are TRBV5-4 and TRBJ2-2, with D tentatively TRBD1 (5 bases). Germline CDR1 reads SGHNT; CDR2 reads YYREEE (reference sequence). Trimming took off 4 bases at V and 0 bases at J, with 16 bases between the two ends. The CDR3 loop spans 17 amino acids. CDR3 sequence (DNA): TGTGCCAGCAGCAGGGGCGGAACTGAGGCGAACACCGGGGAGCTGTTTTTT. Residues: CASSRGGTEANTGELFF.

A remark on this clonotype: A read error may be the cause here, since a much bigger clone is one base away. The V call is TRBV29-1, the J call TRBJ2-3; 8 nucleotides line up with TRBD1. The trim removed 5 bases at V and 1 base at J, leaving 2 bases unmatched. Looked up from germline, CDR1 is SQVTM and CDR2 is ANQGSEA. The CDR3 length is 13 residues. The DNA for the CDR3 is TGCAGCGTTATGACAGGGGGCACAGATACGCAGTATTTT. It translates to CSVMTGGTDTQYF.

Worth noting for this clonotype: No conserved phenylalanine or tryptophan ends this CDR3, so it is likely a read error. The rearrangement joins TRBV4-1 to TRBJ1-3; D is uncertain. V lost 4 bases and J lost 7, with 11 bases in between. The CDR3 runs to 13 residues. The germline V gene encodes CDR1 MGHRA and CDR2 YSYEKL. In nucleotides, the CDR3 is TGCGCCAGCAGCCGGGTCGACGGGAACACCATATATTCT. It specifies CASSRVDGNTIYS.

This clonotype was seen just once. A read error may produce the germline difference seen at one junction end. The V and J genes are TRBV29-1 and TRBJ1-1; 8 bases are a match to TRBD1. Germline V gene data show CDR1 as SQVTM and CDR2 as ANQGSEA. The CDR3 spans 13 residues. CDR3 region: CSVRHRGNTVAFF. For the CDR3, the DNA is TGCAGCGTCAGGCACAGGGGGAATACTGTAGCTTTCTTT.

This clonotype was seen at least ten times. The chain uses TRBV6-2 or TRBV6-3 and TRBJ2-7, with D perhaps being TRBD1 or TRBD2 (7 bases each). With 5 bases removed from V and 0 bases from J, the gap between germline ends came to 11 bases. The CDR3 contains 14 residues. CDR1 is MNHEY, CDR2 SVGEGT, per germline. The CDR3 spells CASSTGDYSYEQYF. The CDR3 bases are TGTGCCAGCAGTACAGGGGACTACTCCTACGAGCAGTACTTC.

The V and J genes are TRBV10-3 and TRBJ2-1; the match to TRBD2 covers 8 bases. CDR1 and CDR2 (germline): ENHRY, SYGVKD. V lost 0 bases and J lost 6; bases outside the gene matches: 4. This CDR3 region has 15 residues. Here the CDR3 reads CAISESGTSPNEQFF. In DNA, the CDR3 is TGTGCCATCAGTGAGTCTGGGACTAGTCCCAATGAGCAGTTCTTC.

The chain couples TRBV11-1 to TRBJ1-2; no clear D gene. Germline values: CDR1 SGHAT, CDR2 FQDESV (reference sequence). Trimming stripped 7 bases from V and 1 base from J, with 13 bases between. CDR3 length: 14 residues. This chain's CDR3 is CASIRLWDNYGYTF. The CDR3 DNA is TGTGCCAGCATCCGATTGTGGGATAACTATGGCTACACCTTC.

Of note for this clonotype: A much larger clone differs by one base, so this may be a read error. The chain employs TRBV29-1 and TRBJ2-7; D not resolved. V lost 2 bases to trimming and J lost 2 bases, with 16 bases between them. The CDR3 length is 15 residues. Per germline, CDR1 SQVTM and CDR2 ANQGSEA. The CDR3 region is CSVEILGGTPYEQYF. The CDR3, as DNA: TGCAGCGTTGAAATTTTGGGCGGAACCCCCTACGAGCAGTACTTC.